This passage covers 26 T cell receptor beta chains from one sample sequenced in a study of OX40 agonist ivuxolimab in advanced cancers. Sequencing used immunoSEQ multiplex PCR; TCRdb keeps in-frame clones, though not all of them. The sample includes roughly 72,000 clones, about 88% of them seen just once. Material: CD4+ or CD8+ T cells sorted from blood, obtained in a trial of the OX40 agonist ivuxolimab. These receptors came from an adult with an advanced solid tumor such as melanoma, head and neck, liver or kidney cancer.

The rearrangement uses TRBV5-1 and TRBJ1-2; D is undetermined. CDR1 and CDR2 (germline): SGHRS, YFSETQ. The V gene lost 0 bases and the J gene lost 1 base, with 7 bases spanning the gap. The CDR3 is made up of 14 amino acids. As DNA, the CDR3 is TGCGCCAGCAGCTTGGATGGCGGTAACTATGGCTACACCTTC. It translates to CASSLDGGNYGYTF.

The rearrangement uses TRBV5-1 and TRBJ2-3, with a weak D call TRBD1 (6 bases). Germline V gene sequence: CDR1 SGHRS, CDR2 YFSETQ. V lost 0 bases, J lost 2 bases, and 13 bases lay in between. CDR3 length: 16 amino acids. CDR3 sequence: CASSLGGQLITDTQYF. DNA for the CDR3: TGCGCCAGCAGCTTGGGGGGACAATTAATCACAGATACGCAGTATTTT.

This CDR3 is CASSPRHSGGYQETQYF. The CDR3 nucleotides read TGTGCCAGCTCACCCCGACATAGCGGGGGATATCAAGAGACCCAGTACTTC. The rearrangement uses TRBV18 and TRBJ2-5, with 9 bases fitting TRBD2. The CDR3 is 17 residues long. Germline lookup yields CDR1 KGHSH and CDR2 LQKENI. V trimming: 3 bases; J trimming: 2 bases; junction bases outside the gene matches: 10. Looking up the rest from reference TRBV18 and TRBJ2-5 gives the full variable domain: NAGVMQNPRHLVRRRGQEARLRCSPMKGHSHVYWYRQLPEEGLKFMVYLQKENIIDESGMPKERFSAEFPKEGPSILRIQQVVRGDSAAYFCASSPRHSGGYQETQYFGPGTRLLVL.

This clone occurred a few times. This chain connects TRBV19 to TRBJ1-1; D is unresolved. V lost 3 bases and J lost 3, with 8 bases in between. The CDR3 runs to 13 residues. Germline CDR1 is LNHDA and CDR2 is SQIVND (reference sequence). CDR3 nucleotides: TGTGCCAGTAGTATGCCGGGAGACACTGAAGCTTTCTTT. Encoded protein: CASSMPGDTEAFF.

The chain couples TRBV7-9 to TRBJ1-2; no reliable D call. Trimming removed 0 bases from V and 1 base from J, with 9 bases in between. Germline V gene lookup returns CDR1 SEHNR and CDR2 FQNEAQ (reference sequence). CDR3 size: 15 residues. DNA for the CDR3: TGTGCCAGCAGCTTAGCGGATCCTATTAACTATGGCTACACCTTC. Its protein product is CASSLADPINYGYTF.

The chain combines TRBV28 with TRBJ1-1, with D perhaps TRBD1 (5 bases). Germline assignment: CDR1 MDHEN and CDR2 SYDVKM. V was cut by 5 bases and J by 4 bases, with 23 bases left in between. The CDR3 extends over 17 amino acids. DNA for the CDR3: TGTGCCAGCAGTCTGTTCGGGACGGTCAGGTTGGGCACTGAAGCTTTCTTT. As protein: CASSLFGTVRLGTEAFF.

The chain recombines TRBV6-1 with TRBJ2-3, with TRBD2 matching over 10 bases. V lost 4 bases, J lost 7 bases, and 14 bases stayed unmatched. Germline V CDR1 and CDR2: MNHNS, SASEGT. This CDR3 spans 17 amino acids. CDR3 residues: CASSASIAGGNRNTQYF. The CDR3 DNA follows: TGTGCCAGCAGTGCCTCTATAGCGGGAGGAAATAGGAATACGCAGTATTTT.

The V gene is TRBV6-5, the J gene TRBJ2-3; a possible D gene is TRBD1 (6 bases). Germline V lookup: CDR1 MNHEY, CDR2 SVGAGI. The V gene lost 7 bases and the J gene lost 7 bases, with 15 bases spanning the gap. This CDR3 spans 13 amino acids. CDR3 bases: TGTGCCAGCACTCCCCCAGGGGAAAATACGCAGTATTTT. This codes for CASTPPGENTQYF.

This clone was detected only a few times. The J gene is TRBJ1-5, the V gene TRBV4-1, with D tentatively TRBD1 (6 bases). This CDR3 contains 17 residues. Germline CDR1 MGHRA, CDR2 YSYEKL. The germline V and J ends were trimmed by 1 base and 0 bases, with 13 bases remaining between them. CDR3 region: CASSQGYREVSNQPQHF. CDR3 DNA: TGCGCCAGCAGCCAAGGATACAGGGAGGTTAGCAATCAGCCCCAGCATTTT.

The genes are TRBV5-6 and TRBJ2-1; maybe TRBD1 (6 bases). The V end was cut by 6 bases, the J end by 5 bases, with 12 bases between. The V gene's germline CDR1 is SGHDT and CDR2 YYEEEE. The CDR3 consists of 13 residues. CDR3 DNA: TGTGCCAGCACCAGGGGCCCAAACAATGAGCAGTTCTTC. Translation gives CASTRGPNNEQFF.

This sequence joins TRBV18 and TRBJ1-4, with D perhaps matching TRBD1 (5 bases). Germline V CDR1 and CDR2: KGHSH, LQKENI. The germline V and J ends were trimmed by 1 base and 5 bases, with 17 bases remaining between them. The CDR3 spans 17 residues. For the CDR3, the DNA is TGTGCCAGCTCACCACAGCTTATCGGGACGGCAAATGAAAAACTGTTTTTT. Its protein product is CASSPQLIGTANEKLFF.

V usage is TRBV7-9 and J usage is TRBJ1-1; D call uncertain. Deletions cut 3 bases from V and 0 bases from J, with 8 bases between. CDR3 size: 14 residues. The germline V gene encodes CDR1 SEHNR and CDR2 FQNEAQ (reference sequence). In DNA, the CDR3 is TGTGCCAGCAGCTTCGGATCCATGAACACTGAAGCTTTCTTT. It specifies CASSFGSMNTEAFF.

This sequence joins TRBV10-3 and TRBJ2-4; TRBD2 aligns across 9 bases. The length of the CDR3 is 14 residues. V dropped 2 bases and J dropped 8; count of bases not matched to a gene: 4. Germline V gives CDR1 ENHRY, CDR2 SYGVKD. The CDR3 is CAISEGGGVDIQYF. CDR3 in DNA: TGTGCCATCAGTGAGGGCGGGGGGGTGGACATTCAGTACTTC.

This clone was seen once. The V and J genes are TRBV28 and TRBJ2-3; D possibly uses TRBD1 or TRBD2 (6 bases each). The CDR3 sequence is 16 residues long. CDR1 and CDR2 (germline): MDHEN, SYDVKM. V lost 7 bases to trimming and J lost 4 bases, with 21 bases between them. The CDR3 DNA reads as TGTGCCAGCACCGAGGGGGGCGTGAGGTTTGCAGATACGCAGTATTTT. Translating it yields CASTEGGVRFADTQYF.

CDR3 residues: CASSGWGTGGAQYF. CDR3 coding DNA: TGTGCCAGCAGTGGATGGGGGACAGGGGGCGCACAGTACTTC. V is TRBV27 and J is TRBJ2-7; 12 bases are shared with TRBD1. Germline CDR1 is MNHEY and CDR2 is SMNVEV (reference sequence). With 5 bases clipped from V and 10 bases from J, the junction kept 9 bases outside the gene matches. CDR3 length: 14 residues.

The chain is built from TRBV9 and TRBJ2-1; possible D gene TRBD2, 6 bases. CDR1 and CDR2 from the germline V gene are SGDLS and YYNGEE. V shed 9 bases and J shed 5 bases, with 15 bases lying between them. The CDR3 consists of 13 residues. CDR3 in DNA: TGTGCCACCGGGACTCGCCCTGACAATGAGCAGTTCTTC. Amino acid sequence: CATGTRPDNEQFF.

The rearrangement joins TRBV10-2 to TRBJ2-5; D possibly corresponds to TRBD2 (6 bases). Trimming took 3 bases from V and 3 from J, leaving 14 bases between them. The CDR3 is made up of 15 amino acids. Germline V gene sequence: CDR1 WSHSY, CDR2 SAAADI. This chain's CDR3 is CASSDWVGGEETQYF. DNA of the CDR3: TGCGCCAGCAGTGATTGGGTGGGGGGAGAAGAGACCCAGTACTTC.

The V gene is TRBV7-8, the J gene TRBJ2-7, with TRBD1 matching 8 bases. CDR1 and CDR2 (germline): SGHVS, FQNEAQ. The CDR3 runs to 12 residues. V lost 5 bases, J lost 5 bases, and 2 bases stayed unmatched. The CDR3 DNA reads TGTGCCAGCAGCCCGGACAGGGACGAGCAGTACTTC. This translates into CASSPDRDEQYF.

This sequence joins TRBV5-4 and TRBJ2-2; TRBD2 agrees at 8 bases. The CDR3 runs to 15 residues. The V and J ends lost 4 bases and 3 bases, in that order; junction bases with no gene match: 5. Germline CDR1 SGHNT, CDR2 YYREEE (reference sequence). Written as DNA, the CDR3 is TGTGCCAGCAGCACGGGACTAGGGGACACCGGGGAGCTGTTTTTT. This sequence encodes CASSTGLGDTGELFF.

The CDR3 here is CASRLSEEATNEKLFF. The CDR3 DNA reads as TGTGCCAGCAGACTTTCGGAGGAGGCAACTAATGAAAAACTGTTTTTT. The chain employs TRBV16 and TRBJ1-4; D call uncertain. Trimming took 6 bases from V and 0 from J, leaving 14 bases between them. The CDR3 totals 16 residues. Germline CDR1 is KGHSY and CDR2 is FQNENV.

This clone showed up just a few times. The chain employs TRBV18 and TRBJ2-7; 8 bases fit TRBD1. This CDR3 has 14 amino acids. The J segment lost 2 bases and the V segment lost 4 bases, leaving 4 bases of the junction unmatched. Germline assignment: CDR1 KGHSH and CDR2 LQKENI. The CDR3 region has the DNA TGTGCCAGCTCACAGGGGACAGGAGCCTACGAGCAGTACTTC. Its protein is CASSQGTGAYEQYF.

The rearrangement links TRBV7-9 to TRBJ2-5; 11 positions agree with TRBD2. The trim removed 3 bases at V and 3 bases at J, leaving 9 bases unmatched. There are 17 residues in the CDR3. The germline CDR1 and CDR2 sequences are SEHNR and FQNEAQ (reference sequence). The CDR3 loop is CASSLYTSGRRKETQYF. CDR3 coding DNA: TGTGCCAGCAGCTTGTATACTAGCGGGAGAAGGAAAGAGACCCAGTACTTC.

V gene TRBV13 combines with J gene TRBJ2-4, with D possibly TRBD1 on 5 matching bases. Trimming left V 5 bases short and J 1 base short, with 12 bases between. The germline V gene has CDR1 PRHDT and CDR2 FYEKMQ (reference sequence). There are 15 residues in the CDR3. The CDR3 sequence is CASSPGLAAKNIQYF. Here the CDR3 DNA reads TGTGCCAGCAGCCCAGGGTTGGCGGCCAAAAACATTCAGTACTTC.

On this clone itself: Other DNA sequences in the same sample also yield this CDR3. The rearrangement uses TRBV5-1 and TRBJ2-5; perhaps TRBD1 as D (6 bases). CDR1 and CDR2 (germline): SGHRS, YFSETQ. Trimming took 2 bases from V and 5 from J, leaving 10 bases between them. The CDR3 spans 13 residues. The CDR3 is CASSLGGGETQYF. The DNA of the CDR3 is TGCGCCAGCAGCTTAGGGGGTGGGGAGACCCAGTACTTC.

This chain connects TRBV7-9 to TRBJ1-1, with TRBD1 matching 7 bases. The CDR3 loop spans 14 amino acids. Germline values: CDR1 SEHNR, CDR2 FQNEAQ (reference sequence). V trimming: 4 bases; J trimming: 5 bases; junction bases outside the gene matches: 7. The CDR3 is CASSSQGPRTEAFF. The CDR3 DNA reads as TGTGCCAGCAGCTCACAGGGGCCGAGGACTGAAGCTTTCTTT.

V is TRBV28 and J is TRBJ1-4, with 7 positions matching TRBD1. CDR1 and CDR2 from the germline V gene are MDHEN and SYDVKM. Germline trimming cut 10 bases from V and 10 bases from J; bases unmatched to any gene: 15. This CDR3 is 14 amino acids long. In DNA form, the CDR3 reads TGTGCCACCGCCCTTGCAGGGGGAGGGGGAAAACTGTTTTTT. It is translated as CATALAGGGGKLFF.